This TCR beta chain was sequenced for a study of cytomegalovirus exposure and HLA in healthy donors. Overall study results and limits: Follow-up analysis later connected one missense variant in DCLRE1C with trimming of TCR beta V- and J-genes. The listing of about 150 TCR beta chains classed them as cytomegalovirus-associated. Researchers left out some V segments, among them TRBV6-2 and TRBV6-3, as indistinguishable. It was likely that a cluster of highly shared sequence variants was a sequencing artifact.

Concerning this clone: The antigen remains undetermined.

Primers: 60 Vbeta forward and 13 Jbeta reverse. Repertoires were generated with immunoSEQ multiplex PCR, while TCRdb's copy carries only in-frame clones and drops some. The table lists roughly 130,000 clones, 75% to 85% of them singletons, with 1% in the top ten. V was clipped by 3 bases and J by 6 bases; unmatched bases: 7. This CDR3 contains 14 residues. Germline loops: CDR1 SGHTA, CDR2 FQGTGA. This sequence originates from a man in his forties or fifties in good health and CMV-seronegative. V usage is TRBV7-3 and J usage is TRBJ2-7, with 8 bases aligning to TRBD2. The specimen sequenced was PBMCs. The CDR3 DNA reads as TGTGCCAGCAGCTTGGGGGGGACTAGTGGCGAGCAGTACTTC. It yields the protein CASSLGGTSGEQYF.